This T cell receptor (beta chain) was captured in a study of T cells in Graves' hyperthyroidism and ophthalmopathy. Overall study: Peripheral blood collection took place at initial diagnosis, before any treatment. Findings and limits, study-wide: Most thyroid clonotypes expanded above 0.001 appeared in blood too.

This clonotype was counted ten times or more. The target antigen is unknown. Regions amplified from RNA transcripts were the TCR beta CDR3 regions. The TCR CDR3 was amplified in a first-round RT-PCR using the HTBI primer set. TCRdb ran MiXCR on the multiplex PCR reads and lists one entry per CDR3 protein. The repertoire holds some 560,000 distinct CDR3 sequences, with approximately 14% as singletons. The sequencing sample was made of blood. The clonotype originates from a woman in her 40s with Graves' hyperthyroidism.

CDR3: CASSQQQGVGGQPQHF. The CDR3 region has the DNA TGTGCCAGCAGTCAGCAACAGGGGGTAGGAGGTCAGCCCCAGCATTTT. V usage is TRBV7-8 and J usage is TRBJ1-5, with 8 positions matching TRBD1. In germline, CDR1 is SGHVS, CDR2 FQNEAQ. The V and J ends lost 6 bases and 6 bases, in that order; junction bases with no gene match: 13. The CDR3 is 16 amino acids.